This paragraph reports one T cell receptor beta chain. The specificity of this receptor is unknown. No base quality information exists; no much larger clone differs at one position. The data originate from a study of blood T cell repertoires in COVID-19 (dated by TCRdb to 2018 to 2020). For the wider study: Samples covering the acute and convalescent phases of COVID-19 were provided by collaborators in the United States, Italy and Spain. The material from the prospective study consisted of cDNA or gDNA derived from T cells, B-cell-depleted T cells, or PBMCs. The samples were drawn from the first 160 participants of the ongoing ImmuneRACE study and from 1,254 subjects provided by 6 global collaborators. HLA class I and class II types, where available, came from metadata supplied by the sample provider rather than from assay-based typing. Deeply sampled blood TCRbeta repertoires from subjects exposed to, actively infected with, or recovered from COVID-19 were included in the dataset. The repertoires were released in a freely available public database meant as a resource for research on the immune response to SARS-CoV-2. Nearly every sample came with metadata listing a de-identified subject ID, COVID-19 status, age in years and sex.

Its CDR3 holds 19 amino acids, cysteine through phenylalanine. Only the CDR3 part of the read is kept: 57 bases, read in frame from the first base. CDR1 and CDR2 (LGHNT, FRNRAP) derive from the germline V gene. V is trimmed back by 1 base and J by 1 base, and the junction contains 13 bases that no gene match accounts for. The study at large found these results: Clinical and demographic metadata were provided uncurated, with the amount varying by source and participant.

Samples from volunteer blood donors who had recovered from COVID-19 were contributed by a second Seattle source. Whole blood was collected in K2EDTA tubes by collaborating institutions according to the institutions' own protocols. For TCRbeta analysis, collaborators shipped samples as frozen whole blood, isolated PBMCs, or DNA extracted from either of those sample types. TCRbeta CDR3 regions were amplified from genomic DNA using the immunoSEQ Assay, a bias-controlled multiplex PCR. On the authors' methods: The number of nucleated cells in each sample was estimated from the amplification of reference gene primers within the assay. To quantify the absolute abundance of each unique TCRbeta CDR3 rearrangement, sequence reads were collapsed and filtered. For each sample, productive Simpson clonality was calculated as the square root of Simpson's diversity index over productive rearrangements. The table was pulled from immuneACCESS by TCRdb, which kept in-frame rearrangements only. Such tables lose some clones; where checked, under half of the loss comes from unresolved V genes, and the rest has no known cause. V and J calls and clone size are those listed in that table; D and trimming were worked out from the DNA. This sample gives over 120,000 clones in total; 75% to 85% of them show up just once. Jointly, the top ten make up 3.5% of the sample.

This receptor chain uses TRBV12-5 and TRBJ2-3; TRBD2 fits 8 bases in the junction. Sequences were obtained from peripheral blood. This TCR was sampled from a man between 65 and 85 years old who had recovered from COVID-19. The CDR3 is CASGLDGRGLAGRTDTQYF. In nucleotide form, the sequence is TGTGCTAGTGGTTTGGATGGAAGGGGCCTAGCGGGTCGCACAGATACGCAGTATTTT.